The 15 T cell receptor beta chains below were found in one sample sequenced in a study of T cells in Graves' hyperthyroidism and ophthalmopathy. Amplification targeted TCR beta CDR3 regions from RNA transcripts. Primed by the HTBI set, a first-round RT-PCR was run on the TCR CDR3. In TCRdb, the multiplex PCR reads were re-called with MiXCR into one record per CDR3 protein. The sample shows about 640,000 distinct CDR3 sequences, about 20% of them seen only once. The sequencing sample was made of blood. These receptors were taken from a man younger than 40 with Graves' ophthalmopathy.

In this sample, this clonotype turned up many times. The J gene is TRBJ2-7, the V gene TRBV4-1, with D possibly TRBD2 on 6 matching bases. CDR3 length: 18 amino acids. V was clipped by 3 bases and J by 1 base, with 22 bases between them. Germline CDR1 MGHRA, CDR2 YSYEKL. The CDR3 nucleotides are TGCGCCAGCAGCCAGGGGGTAGCGGTACGTGCTACTTCCTACGAGCAGTACTTC. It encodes CASSQGVAVRATSYEQYF.

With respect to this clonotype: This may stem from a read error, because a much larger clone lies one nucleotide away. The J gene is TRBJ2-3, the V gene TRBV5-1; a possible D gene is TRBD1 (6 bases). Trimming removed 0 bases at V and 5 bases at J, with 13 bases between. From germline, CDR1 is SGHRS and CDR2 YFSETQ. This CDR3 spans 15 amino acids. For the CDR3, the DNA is TGCGCCAGCAGCTTGGCCTGGGGGCGCGTAGATACGCAGTATTTT. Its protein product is CASSLAWGRVDTQYF.

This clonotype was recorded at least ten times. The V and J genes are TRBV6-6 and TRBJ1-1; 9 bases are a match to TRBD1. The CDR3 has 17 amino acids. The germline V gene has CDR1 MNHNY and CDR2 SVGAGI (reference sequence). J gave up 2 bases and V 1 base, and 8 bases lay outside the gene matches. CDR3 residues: CASSYLYTGGFNTEAFF. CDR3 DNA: TGTGCCAGCAGTTACTTGTACACAGGGGGCTTTAACACTGAAGCTTTCTTT.

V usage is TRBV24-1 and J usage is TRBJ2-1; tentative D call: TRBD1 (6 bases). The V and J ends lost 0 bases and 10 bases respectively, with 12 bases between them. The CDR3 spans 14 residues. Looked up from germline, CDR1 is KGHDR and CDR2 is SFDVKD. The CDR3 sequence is CATSDLLGAEEQFF. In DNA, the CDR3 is TGTGCCACCAGTGATTTGTTGGGGGCGGAGGAGCAGTTCTTC.

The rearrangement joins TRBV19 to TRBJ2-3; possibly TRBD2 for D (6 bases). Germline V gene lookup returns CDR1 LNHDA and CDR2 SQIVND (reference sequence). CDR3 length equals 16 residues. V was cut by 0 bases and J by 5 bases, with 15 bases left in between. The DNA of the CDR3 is TGTGCCAGTAGTATAGATCAGACGGGAGTCGGAGATACGCAGTATTTT. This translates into CASSIDQTGVGDTQYF.

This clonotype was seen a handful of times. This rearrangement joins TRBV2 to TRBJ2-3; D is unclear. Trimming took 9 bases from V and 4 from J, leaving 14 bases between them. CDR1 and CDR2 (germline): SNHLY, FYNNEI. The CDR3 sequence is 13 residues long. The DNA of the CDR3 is TGTGCCAGAGACGGACCGGAAGCAGATACGCAGTATTTT. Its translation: CARDGPEADTQYF. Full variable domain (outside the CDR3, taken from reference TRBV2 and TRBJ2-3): EPEVTQTPSHQVTQMGQEVILRCVPISNHLYFYWYRQILGQKVEFLVSFYNNEISEKSEIFDDQFSVERPDGSNFTLKIRSTKLEDSAMYFCARDGPEADTQYFGPGTRLTVL.

In DNA form, the CDR3 reads TGTGCCAGCACCTCAGGGTCTAGCAATCAGCCCCAGCATTTT. Encoded protein: CASTSGSSNQPQHF. V is TRBV27 and J is TRBJ1-5; weak D call: TRBD1 (5 bases). There are 14 residues in the CDR3. V shed 7 bases and J shed 0 bases, with 10 bases lying between them. Germline loops: CDR1 MNHEY, CDR2 SMNVEV (reference sequence).

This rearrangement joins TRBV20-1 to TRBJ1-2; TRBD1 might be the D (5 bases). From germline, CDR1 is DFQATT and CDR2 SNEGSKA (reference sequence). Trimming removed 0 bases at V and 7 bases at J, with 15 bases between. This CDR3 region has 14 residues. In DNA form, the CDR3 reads TGCAGTGCTAGAGAGGCAGGGCCATCTTGTGGCTACACCTTC. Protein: CSAREAGPSCGYTF.

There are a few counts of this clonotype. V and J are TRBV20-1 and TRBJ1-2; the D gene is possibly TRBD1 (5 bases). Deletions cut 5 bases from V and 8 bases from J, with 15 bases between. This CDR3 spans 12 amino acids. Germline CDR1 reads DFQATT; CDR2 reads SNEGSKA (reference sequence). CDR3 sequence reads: CSAQDGARGYTF. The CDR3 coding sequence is TGCAGTGCTCAGGACGGGGCTCGGGGCTACACCTTC.

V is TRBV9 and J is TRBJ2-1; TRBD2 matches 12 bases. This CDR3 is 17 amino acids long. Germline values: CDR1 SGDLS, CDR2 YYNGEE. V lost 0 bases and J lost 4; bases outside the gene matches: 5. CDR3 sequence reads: CASSVALTSGGYNEQFF. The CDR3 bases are TGTGCCAGCAGCGTAGCCCTGACTAGCGGGGGTTACAATGAGCAGTTCTTC.

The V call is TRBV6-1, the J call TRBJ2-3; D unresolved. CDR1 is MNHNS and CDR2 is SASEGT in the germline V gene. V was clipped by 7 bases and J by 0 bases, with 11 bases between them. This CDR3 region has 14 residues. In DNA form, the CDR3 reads TGTGCCAGCAAAACGTTATCTAGCACAGATACGCAGTATTTT. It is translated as CASKTLSSTDTQYF.

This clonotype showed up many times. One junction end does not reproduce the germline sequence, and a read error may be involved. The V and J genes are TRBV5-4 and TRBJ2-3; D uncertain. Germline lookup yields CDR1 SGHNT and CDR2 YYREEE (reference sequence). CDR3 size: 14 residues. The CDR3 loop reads CASSLDASTDTQYF. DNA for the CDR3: TGCGCCAGCAGCTTGGATGCCAGCACAGATACGCAGTATTTT.

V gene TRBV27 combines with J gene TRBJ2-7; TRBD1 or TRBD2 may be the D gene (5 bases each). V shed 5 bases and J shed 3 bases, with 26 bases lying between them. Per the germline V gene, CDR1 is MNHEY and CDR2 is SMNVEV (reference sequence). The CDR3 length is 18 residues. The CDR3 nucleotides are TGTGCCAGCAGTGCACAAAAAGGAGTACGGGACGGAAGCTACGAGCAGTACTTC. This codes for CASSAQKGVRDGSYEQYF.

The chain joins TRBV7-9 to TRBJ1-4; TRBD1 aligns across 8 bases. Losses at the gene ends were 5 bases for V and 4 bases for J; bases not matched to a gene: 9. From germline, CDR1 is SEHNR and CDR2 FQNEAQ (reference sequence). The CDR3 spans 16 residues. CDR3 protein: CASSQRGQGLNEKLFF. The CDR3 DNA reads TGTGCCAGCAGCCAGCGAGGACAGGGACTTAATGAAAAACTGTTTTTT. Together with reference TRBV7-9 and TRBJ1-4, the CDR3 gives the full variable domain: DTGVSQNPRHKITKRGQNVTFRCDPISEHNRLYWYRQTLGQGPEFLTYFQNEAQLEKSRLLSDRFSAERPKGSFSTLEIQRTEQGDSAMYLCASSQRGQGLNEKLFFGSGTQLSVL.

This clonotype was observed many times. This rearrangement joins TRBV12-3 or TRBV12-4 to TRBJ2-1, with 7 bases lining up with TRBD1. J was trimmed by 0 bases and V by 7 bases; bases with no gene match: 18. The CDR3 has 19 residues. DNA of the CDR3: TGTGCCAGCACCCGGAGAGGGGGCGCCCTTTCGAGCTCCTACAATGAGCAGTTCTTC. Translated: CASTRRGGALSSSYNEQFF.